What follows are 30 T cell receptor beta chains derived from one specimen sequenced in a study of post-analysis software for immune sequencing data. No antigen is known for these receptors. Incorporated into the TCR beta cDNA libraries were unique molecular identifiers, which served to reduce PCR and sequencing biases. TCRdb itself ran the PCR reads through MiXCR, one entry per CDR3 protein. The data contain under 900,000 distinct CDR3 sequences, 53% of them singletons. General study results and limits: With TRBV5-6, TRBV5-1 and TRBV20-1 included, about five TRBV segments were more frequent in patients than in controls.

The sample was blood. All receptors come from a girl under 18 with multiple sclerosis.

This clonotype has more than one count but fewer than ten. This chain links TRBV5-4 with TRBJ2-7, with 13 bases aligning to TRBD2. The V gene's germline CDR1 is SGHNT and CDR2 YYREEE (reference sequence). This CDR3 has 16 residues. After removal of 4 bases from V and 3 bases from J, the junction contained 7 bases not matched to a gene. The CDR3 loop is CASSAATSGRVYEQYF. The CDR3 DNA is TGTGCCAGCAGCGCCGCTACTAGCGGGAGGGTCTACGAGCAGTACTTC. Full variable domain (remainder filled in from reference TRBV5-4 and TRBJ2-7): ETGVTQSPTHLIKTRGQQVTLRCSSQSGHNTVSWYQQALGQGPQFIFQYYREEENGRGNFPPRFSGLQFPNYSSELNVNALELDDSALYLCASSAATSGRVYEQYFGPGTRLTVT.

The chain combines TRBV20-1 with TRBJ1-1, with D hard to call. Trimming shortened V by 7 bases and J by 0 bases, and 9 bases separated the two germline ends. The CDR3 is made up of 12 amino acids. Germline lookup yields CDR1 DFQATT and CDR2 SNEGSKA (reference sequence). CDR3 sequence reads: CSVSGMNTEAFF. CDR3 DNA: TGCAGTGTATCGGGGATGAACACTGAAGCTTTCTTT.

The chain employs TRBV7-9 and TRBJ2-1; 8 bases align to TRBD1. The CDR3 length is 13 residues. Germline V gene sequence: CDR1 SEHNR, CDR2 FQNEAQ (reference sequence). With 8 bases clipped from V and 9 bases from J, the junction kept 9 bases outside the gene matches. The CDR3 bases are TGTGCCAGCGGAGGACAGGGAACAAGTGAGCAGTTCTTC. This sequence encodes CASGGQGTSEQFF.

V gene TRBV29-1 combines with J gene TRBJ2-1; TRBD2 might be the D (6 bases). V lost 4 bases and J lost 9, with 16 bases in between. This CDR3 spans 13 amino acids. Germline loops: CDR1 SQVTM, CDR2 ANQGSEA. The CDR3 protein is CSVASGPGGEQFF. The CDR3 region has the DNA TGCAGCGTTGCGTCTGGGCCCGGGGGTGAGCAGTTCTTC.

This clonotype has a handful of counts. V and J are TRBV2 and TRBJ2-4; weak D call: TRBD1 (6 bases). The DNA end favors TRBJ2-5, so the J call may be wrong. This CDR3 is 14 amino acids long. Germline CDR1 is SNHLY and CDR2 is FYNNEI. The CDR3 is CASNAGTQKETQYF. Here the CDR3 DNA reads TGTGCCAGCAACGCCGGGACACAAAAAGAGACCCAGTACTTC.

This sequence joins TRBV12-3 or TRBV12-4 and TRBJ2-3, with D tentatively TRBD1 or TRBD2 (5 bases each). Trimming pared 6 bases from V and 6 bases from J, leaving 19 bases between. This CDR3 has 15 amino acids. Written as DNA, the CDR3 is TGTGCCAGCAGCCTGGACTCGGCCCCAGGGGATACGCAGTATTTT. It is translated as CASSLDSAPGDTQYF.

The chain uses TRBV20-1 and TRBJ1-2; weak D call: TRBD1 (5 bases). V lost 3 bases, J lost 6 bases, and 20 bases lay in between. There are 15 residues in the CDR3. Germline CDR1 and CDR2: DFQATT and SNEGSKA (reference sequence). In nucleotides, the CDR3 is TGCAGTGCTAGGCCTGCAGGGCTGGGGAGAGATGGCTACACCTTC. This sequence encodes CSARPAGLGRDGYTF.

The sample holds a few counts of this clonotype. The rearrangement joins TRBV6-5 to TRBJ2-1, with TRBD2 matching 8 bases. J was trimmed by 8 bases and V by 4 bases; bases with no gene match: 10. Germline V gene lookup returns CDR1 MNHEY and CDR2 SVGAGI. CDR3 length: 15 residues. The CDR3 region is CASSWAGGRSYEQFF. The CDR3 DNA sequence: TGTGCCAGCAGTTGGGCCGGCGGGAGGAGCTATGAGCAGTTCTTC.

J is TRBJ2-6 and V is TRBV20-1; D unclear. With 5 bases removed from V and 0 bases from J, the gap between germline ends came to 8 bases. The CDR3 totals 14 residues. In germline, CDR1 is DFQATT, CDR2 SNEGSKA (reference sequence). Here the CDR3 DNA reads TGCAGTGCTCCGGGCCACTCTGGGGCCAACGTCCTGACTTTC. As protein: CSAPGHSGANVLTF.

The sample holds a few counts of this clonotype. V is TRBV20-1 and J is TRBJ2-7, with 9 nucleotides matching TRBD2. The CDR3 totals 14 residues. Per germline, CDR1 DFQATT and CDR2 SNEGSKA (reference sequence). Trimming removed 1 base from V and 3 bases from J; junction bases left unmatched: 4. The DNA of the CDR3 is TGCAGTGCTAGAGGGGCTAGCGGGAACTACGAGCAGTACTTC. It is translated as CSARGASGNYEQYF.

The chain recombines TRBV7-2 with TRBJ2-6, with 12 nucleotides matching TRBD2. V gave up 3 bases and J gave up 1 base; unmatched junction bases: 7. The CDR3 loop spans 19 amino acids. Germline CDR1 and CDR2: SGHTA and FQGNSA. CDR3 sequence (DNA): TGTGCCAGCAGCTTCCCCCCGGGACTAGCGGGTTCTGGGGCCAACGTCCTGACTTTC. Protein: CASSFPPGLAGSGANVLTF.

The chain links TRBV4-1 to TRBJ1-1; 8 nucleotides align to TRBD1. The CDR3 is made up of 20 amino acids. V was clipped by 3 bases and J by 0 bases; unmatched bases: 18. Germline lookup yields CDR1 MGHRA and CDR2 YSYEKL. CDR3 bases: TGCGCCAGCAGCCATGATCCTAACAGGGGGGGATCAAGAATGAACACTGAAGCTTTCTTT. Encoded protein: CASSHDPNRGGSRMNTEAFF.

The V and J genes are TRBV11-2 and TRBJ2-3, with 8 nucleotides matching TRBD1. V was clipped by 3 bases and J by 3 bases; unmatched bases: 8. CDR1 is SGHAT, CDR2 FQNNGV, per germline. This CDR3 is built from 16 residues. In DNA, the CDR3 is TGTGCCAGCAGCTTCTACAGGGGGACGAGGACAGATACGCAGTATTTT. Translating gives CASSFYRGTRTDTQYF.

This clonotype was seen only a few times. The rearrangement joins TRBV5-6 to TRBJ2-7, with 8 bases aligning to TRBD2. The CDR3 contains 16 residues. V was clipped by 2 bases and J by 4 bases; unmatched bases: 11. CDR1 is SGHDT and CDR2 is YYEEEE in the germline V gene. CDR3 loop: CASSFRTAGDRYEQYF. The CDR3 nucleotides read TGTGCCAGCAGCTTCCGAACAGCGGGGGACCGATACGAGCAGTACTTC.

V and J are TRBV5-6 and TRBJ2-5; D is unclear. The CDR3 has 12 residues. V was cut by 5 bases and J by 1 base, with 6 bases left in between. From germline, CDR1 is SGHDT and CDR2 YYEEEE. CDR3 residues: CASRSTQETQYF. CDR3 nucleotides: TGTGCCAGCAGGAGTACCCAAGAGACCCAGTACTTC. The variable domain in full, with the rest retrieved from reference TRBV5-6 and TRBJ2-5, is DAGVTQSPTHLIKTRGQQVTLRCSPKSGHDTVSWYQQALGQGPQFIFQYYEEEERQRGNFPDRFSGHQFPNYSSELNVNALLLGDSALYLCASRSTQETQYFGPGTRLLVL.

The CDR3 sequence is CSASVSGSNLYNEQFF. Written as DNA, the CDR3 is TGCAGTGCTAGTGTTAGCGGGAGCAATCTATACAATGAGCAGTTCTTC. The chain uses TRBV20-1 and TRBJ2-1; TRBD2 matches 9 bases. The V and J ends lost 3 bases and 4 bases, in that order; junction bases with no gene match: 10. Germline values: CDR1 DFQATT, CDR2 SNEGSKA (reference sequence). The CDR3 loop spans 16 amino acids.

The chain recombines TRBV29-1 with TRBJ2-7; TRBD1 matches 12 bases. Per germline, CDR1 SQVTM and CDR2 ANQGSEA. V lost 7 bases, J lost 2 bases, and 9 bases stayed unmatched. This CDR3 is 15 amino acids long. The CDR3 spells CSGRTGTGGPYEQYF. In DNA form, the CDR3 reads TGCAGCGGGAGAACAGGGACAGGGGGCCCCTACGAGCAGTACTTC.

The chain links TRBV7-6 to TRBJ1-2; D possibly corresponds to TRBD1 (5 bases). Germline V CDR1 and CDR2: SGHVS, FNYEAQ. This CDR3 has 17 residues. The V and J ends lost 3 bases and 4 bases respectively, with 21 bases between them. The CDR3 DNA follows: TGTGCCAGCAGCTTCAACCGGGGGGGAGGGTACGCCTATGGCTACACCTTC. Its translation: CASSFNRGGGYAYGYTF.

A few counts support this clonotype. The chain employs TRBV7-9 and TRBJ1-6; the D is unclear. Germline CDR1 is SEHNR and CDR2 is FQNEAQ (reference sequence). V was shortened by 8 bases and J by 12 bases, with 8 bases between the two germline ends. CDR3 size: 10 residues. The CDR3 reads CASEVGPLHF. The CDR3, as DNA: TGTGCCAGCGAGGTCGGACCCCTCCACTTT.

V gene TRBV2 combines with J gene TRBJ2-6, with D possibly TRBD2 on 5 matching bases. Germline CDR1 SNHLY, CDR2 FYNNEI. This CDR3 has 16 amino acids. Trimming removed 1 base from V and 0 bases from J, with 7 bases in between. This chain's CDR3 is CASSEDAGSGANVLTF. The CDR3, as DNA: TGTGCCAGCAGTGAAGATGCGGGCTCTGGGGCCAACGTCCTGACTTTC.

The V gene is TRBV29-1, the J gene TRBJ2-2, with unresolved D. Per germline, CDR1 SQVTM and CDR2 ANQGSEA. The length of the CDR3 is 13 residues. Trimming shortened V by 6 bases and J by 4 bases, and 12 bases separated the two germline ends. This CDR3 is CSVATLSTGELFF. The CDR3 DNA sequence: TGCAGCGTGGCTACATTGAGCACCGGGGAGCTGTTTTTT.

The chain recombines TRBV20-1 with TRBJ2-3, with D possibly TRBD2 on 6 matching bases. Trimming left V 1 base short and J 3 bases short, with 14 bases between. The CDR3 is 15 amino acids. The germline V gene has CDR1 DFQATT and CDR2 SNEGSKA (reference sequence). CDR3 protein: CSARGFAGPTDTQYF. CDR3 sequence (DNA): TGCAGTGCTAGAGGGTTTGCGGGACCAACAGATACGCAGTATTTT.

The genes are TRBV4-2 and TRBJ1-4; D is uncertain. V lost 0 bases and J 5 bases, leaving 10 bases between the germline ends. CDR1 LGHNA and CDR2 YNFKEQ come from the germline V gene. This CDR3 region has 15 residues. CDR3 protein: CASSQDLRGNEKLFF. CDR3 DNA: TGTGCCAGCAGCCAAGATCTGCGTGGCAATGAAAAACTGTTTTTT.

The chain uses TRBV5-1 and TRBJ2-7; no reliable D call. Per germline, CDR1 SGHRS and CDR2 YFSETQ. The CDR3 sequence is 13 residues long. Trimming cost V 0 bases and J 0 bases, with 4 bases left between them. CDR3 nucleotide sequence: TGCGCCAGCAGCTTGGAGCTCTCCTACGAGCAGTACTTC. It yields the protein CASSLELSYEQYF.

Comment on this clonotype: At one boundary the junction diverges from the germline segment, which might be a read error. The rearrangement uses TRBV15 and TRBJ2-1; 8 bases are a match to TRBD1. The CDR3 consists of 19 residues. Germline V gene lookup returns CDR1 LNHNV and CDR2 YYDKDF (reference sequence). The CDR3 DNA is TGTGCCACCAGCAGAGGTCAGGACAGGGTGTGGAAGAGGTACAATGGGCAGTTCTTC. This translates into CATSRGQDRVWKRYNGQFF.

The J gene is TRBJ2-4, the V gene TRBV12-3 or TRBV12-4; perhaps TRBD2 as D (11 bases). V was pared by 5 bases and J by 3 bases, with 35 bases between. CDR3 length equals 22 residues. The chain's CDR3 is CASSPRQGAIAGGPTGKNIQYF. DNA of the CDR3: TGTGCCAGCAGTCCAAGACAGGGGGCTATAGCGGGAGGGCCAACGGGCAAAAACATTCAGTACTTC.

This clonotype was found a few times. V is TRBV6-6 and J is TRBJ1-2, with D unresolved. The germline V gene encodes CDR1 MNHNY and CDR2 SVGAGI (reference sequence). V lost 7 bases, J lost 7 bases, and 19 bases lay in between. This CDR3 region has 14 residues. The CDR3 DNA follows: TGTGCCAGCAAAGGATCAGGCGGTTGGCGTGGCTACACCTTC. Amino acid sequence: CASKGSGGWRGYTF.

The rearrangement uses TRBV20-1 and TRBJ2-5, with a weak D call TRBD2 (6 bases). CDR1 is DFQATT, CDR2 SNEGSKA, per germline (reference sequence). The CDR3 loop spans 15 amino acids. Trimming took 2 bases from V and 2 from J, leaving 15 bases between them. In nucleotides, the CDR3 is TGCAGTGCTAGACCGGGACTGGGGCTTCAAGAGACCCAGTACTTC. Translating gives CSARPGLGLQETQYF.

V is TRBV11-2 and J is TRBJ1-1; D may be TRBD1 (5 bases). Trimming pared 1 base from V and 4 bases from J, leaving 16 bases between. This CDR3 spans 16 amino acids. The germline V gene encodes CDR1 SGHAT and CDR2 FQNNGV. CDR3 sequence: CASSLVGGGTGTEAFF. In DNA, the CDR3 is TGTGCCAGCAGCTTAGTTGGGGGGGGGACCGGCACTGAAGCTTTCTTT. Drawing the rest from reference TRBV11-2 and TRBJ1-1, the complete variable domain is EAGVAQSPRYKIIEKRQSVAFWCNPISGHATLYWYQQILGQGPKLLIQFQNNGVVDDSQLPKDRFSAERLKGVDSTLKIQPAKLEDSAVYLCASSLVGGGTGTEAFFGQGTRLTVV.

This clonotype was observed once. V usage is TRBV5-1 and J usage is TRBJ2-5; the D gene is possibly TRBD2 (5 bases). V was clipped by 7 bases and J by 2 bases, with 27 bases between them. CDR3 size: 18 residues. The germline CDR1 and CDR2 sequences are SGHRS and YFSETQ. This CDR3 is CASAREAVGSLWQETQYF. The CDR3 DNA sequence: TGCGCCAGCGCCCGGGAAGCTGTAGGGTCTCTGTGGCAAGAGACCCAGTACTTC.